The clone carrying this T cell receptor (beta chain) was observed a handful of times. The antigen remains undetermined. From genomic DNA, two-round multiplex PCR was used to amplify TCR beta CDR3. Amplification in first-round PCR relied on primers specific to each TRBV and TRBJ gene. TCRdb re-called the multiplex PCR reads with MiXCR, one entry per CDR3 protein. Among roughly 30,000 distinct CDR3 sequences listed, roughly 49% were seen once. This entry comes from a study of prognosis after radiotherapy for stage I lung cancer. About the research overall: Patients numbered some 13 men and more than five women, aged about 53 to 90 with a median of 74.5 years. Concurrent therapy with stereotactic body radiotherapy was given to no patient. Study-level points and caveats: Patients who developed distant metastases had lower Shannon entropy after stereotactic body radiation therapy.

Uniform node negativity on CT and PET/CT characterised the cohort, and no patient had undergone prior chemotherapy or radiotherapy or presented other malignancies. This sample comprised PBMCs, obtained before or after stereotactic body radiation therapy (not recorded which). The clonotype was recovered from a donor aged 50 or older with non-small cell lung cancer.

In DNA form, the CDR3 reads TGTGCCAGCAGTTCACCCTTCGGACTAGCGGGTGGAAATGAGCAGTTCTTC. Translated: CASSSPFGLAGGNEQFF. The chain combines TRBV28 with TRBJ2-1, with 11 bases that match TRBD2. Unmatched junction bases numbered 12, after V lost 4 bases and J lost 7 bases. The CDR3 contains 17 residues. Germline CDR1 and CDR2: MDHEN and SYDVKM.